The next 15 T cell receptor beta chains were all read from a single sample in a study of blood T cells in healthy people across ages. Next came a second PCR, run for roughly 7 to 12 cycles, which used a sample-barcoded 5' primer along with a J-beta primer mix. TCRdb re-called the 5' RACE reads with MiXCR, one entry per CDR3 protein. The repertoire holds over 600,000 distinct CDR3 sequences, with around 21% as singletons. Sequencing was carried out using blood. These receptors were taken from a man between 65 and 85 years old in good health.

The chain links TRBV29-1 to TRBJ2-4, with a possible D match to TRBD1 (7 bases). With 8 bases removed from V and 0 bases from J, the gap between germline ends came to 17 bases. CDR1 is SQVTM, CDR2 ANQGSEA, per germline. There are 15 residues in the CDR3. The CDR3 protein is CSLIGQGGAKNIQYF. Here the CDR3 DNA reads TGCAGCCTGATAGGTCAGGGGGGAGCCAAAAACATTCAGTACTTC. Variable domain in full (rest from reference TRBV29-1 and TRBJ2-4): SAVISQKPSRDICQRGTSLTIQCQVDSQVTMMFWYRQQPGQSLTLIATANQGSEATYESGFVIDKFPISRPNLTFSTLTVSNMSPEDSSIYLCSLIGQGGAKNIQYFGAGTRLSVL.

This clonotype has just a few counts. V gene TRBV12-3 or TRBV12-4 combines with J gene TRBJ2-1; 16 nucleotides match TRBD2. The length of the CDR3 is 19 residues. Germline trimming cut 7 bases from V and 7 bases from J; bases unmatched to any gene: 16. For the CDR3, the DNA is TGTGCCAGCAAGACCCCGGGGACTAGCGGGAGGGCCCCTGAAAATGAGCAGTTCTTC. Its translation is CASKTPGTSGRAPENEQFF.

This clonotype was observed a handful of times. This chain links TRBV6-5 with TRBJ1-4; TRBD1 matches at 7 bases. Germline V gene lookup returns CDR1 MNHEY and CDR2 SVGAGI. The ends lost 6 bases at V and 8 bases at J; junction bases unmatched: 12. The CDR3 has 15 amino acids. The CDR3 DNA follows: TGTGCCAGCAGCCAAATGACAGGGCGTCGCGAAAAACTGTTTTTT. Translating it yields CASSQMTGRREKLFF.

V and J are TRBV7-8 and TRBJ2-5; 8 bases agree with TRBD1. CDR1 is SGHVS, CDR2 FQNEAQ, per germline. The CDR3 is made up of 17 amino acids. V lost 1 base, J lost 5 bases, and 12 bases stayed unmatched. This CDR3 reads CASSLVGRGRTGETQYF. CDR3 bases: TGTGCCAGCAGCTTAGTAGGCAGGGGGCGTACGGGGGAGACCCAGTACTTC. Together with reference TRBV7-8 and TRBJ2-5, the CDR3 gives the full variable domain: GAGVSQSPRYKVAKRGQDVALRCDPISGHVSLFWYQQALGQGPEFLTYFQNEAQLDKSGLPSDRFFAERPEGSVSTLKIQRTQQEDSAVYLCASSLVGRGRTGETQYFGPGTRLLVL.

CDR3 in DNA: TGTGCCATCAATGCAGCGGGAACAGATACGCAGTATTTT. Translated: CAINAAGTDTQYF. V and J are TRBV10-3 and TRBJ2-3, with 7 bases identical to TRBD2. There are 13 residues in the CDR3. J lost 3 bases, V lost 7 bases, and 4 bases had no gene match. The germline CDR1 and CDR2 sequences are ENHRY and SYGVKD.

This clonotype was counted at least ten times. The chain employs TRBV24-1 and TRBJ2-6, with 9 positions matching TRBD1. The CDR3 runs to 18 residues. CDR1 and CDR2 (germline): KGHDR, SFDVKD. The V gene end was trimmed by 4 bases and the J gene end by 3 bases; junction bases not matched to a gene: 9. The CDR3 sequence: CATSDKTGGIGGANVLTF. The CDR3 DNA follows: TGTGCCACCAGTGACAAGACAGGGGGAATAGGTGGGGCCAACGTCCTGACTTTC.

This clonotype showed up just a few times. This rearrangement joins TRBV5-1 to TRBJ1-2; the D gene is possibly TRBD1 (5 bases). The CDR3 is made up of 14 amino acids. The V end lost 4 bases, the J end lost 2 bases, and 12 bases lay between the germline ends. Germline V gene sequence: CDR1 SGHRS, CDR2 YFSETQ. The CDR3 DNA follows: TGCGCCAGCAGCGTGGATGGGGGGAACTATGGCTACACCTTC. Translating gives CASSVDGGNYGYTF.

This clonotype was seen a few times. This chain links TRBV11-1 with TRBJ2-2, with 8 bases identical to TRBD1. Germline CDR1 is SGHAT and CDR2 is FQDESV (reference sequence). V gave up 5 bases and J gave up 4 bases; unmatched junction bases: 9. The CDR3 is made up of 16 amino acids. The CDR3 here is CASSTRTGPATGELFF. The DNA of the CDR3 is TGTGCCAGCAGCACCAGGACAGGGCCCGCCACCGGGGAGCTGTTTTTT.

This clonotype was recorded a few times. The V and J genes are TRBV12-3 or TRBV12-4 and TRBJ2-1; D possibly corresponds to TRBD2 (5 bases). The CDR3 loop spans 13 amino acids. The V end lost 5 bases, the J end lost 8 bases, and 13 bases lay between the germline ends. CDR3 region: CASSPTRTHEQFF. For the CDR3, the DNA is TGTGCCAGCAGTCCCACTAGGACCCATGAGCAGTTCTTC.

The sample holds many counts of this clonotype. The J gene is TRBJ2-6, the V gene TRBV5-1; no clear D. Germline CDR1 is SGHRS and CDR2 is YFSETQ. This CDR3 comprises 13 residues. The ends were cut back, 4 bases at V and 5 bases at J, with 7 bases in the middle. CDR3: CASSPDWANVLTF. The CDR3, as DNA: TGCGCCAGCAGCCCGGATTGGGCCAACGTCCTGACTTTC.

This clonotype was seen once. This sequence joins TRBV3-1 and TRBJ2-1; tentatively, D is TRBD1 (6 bases). CDR1 and CDR2 (germline): LGHDT, YNNKEL (reference sequence). V dropped 4 bases and J dropped 2 bases, with 12 bases sitting between them. The CDR3 contains 15 residues. This CDR3 is CASSPGQTTYNEQFF. As DNA, the CDR3 is TGTGCCAGCAGCCCCGGACAGACTACCTACAATGAGCAGTTCTTC.

This clonotype was recorded at least ten times. CDR3: CASSLEAGPSYEQYF. The CDR3 DNA reads TGTGCCAGCAGCTTGGAGGCAGGGCCCTCCTACGAGCAGTACTTC. The chain combines TRBV5-5 with TRBJ2-7; a weak D match, TRBD1 (5 bases). The germline V gene encodes CDR1 SGHKS and CDR2 YYEKEE (reference sequence). The CDR3 has 15 amino acids. V gave up 0 bases and J gave up 0 bases, with 10 bases separating them.

The V gene is TRBV7-9, the J gene TRBJ2-7, with 10 bases that match TRBD1. Germline CDR1 is SEHNR and CDR2 is FQNEAQ (reference sequence). V dropped 5 bases and J dropped 3; count of bases not matched to a gene: 19. This CDR3 is built from 19 residues. CDR3 in DNA: TGTGCCAGCAGCCCGATGTCGGGACAGGGGATTAAAGTGGGCTACGAGCAGTACTTC. As protein: CASSPMSGQGIKVGYEQYF.

The V gene is TRBV12-3 or TRBV12-4, the J gene TRBJ2-4; D might be TRBD2 (5 bases). V was trimmed by 2 bases and J by 2 bases, leaving 16 bases between them. The CDR3 extends over 17 amino acids. In nucleotides, the CDR3 is TGTGCCAGCAGTTTAAGCGGCCCCTGGCGGTCCAAAAACATTCAGTACTTC. This translates into CASSLSGPWRSKNIQYF.

CDR3 DNA sequence: TGCAGTGCTAGAGAGGAGTTGCCGGGAGGCAGGGAGACCCAGTACTTC. Protein: CSAREELPGGRETQYF. The rearrangement uses TRBV20-1 and TRBJ2-5; TRBD2 aligns across 7 bases. The CDR3 consists of 16 residues. Germline V CDR1 and CDR2: DFQATT, SNEGSKA (reference sequence). Trimming at V came to 0 bases and at J to 5 bases, leaving 12 bases not matched to a gene.